The 24 T cell receptor beta chains given below trace back to one sample, sequenced in a study of CD4 T cells in lung cancer (dated by TCRdb to between 2019 and 2020). Antigen specificity for these receptors is unknown. PBMCs were stimulated with mutant 27-mer peptides plus IL21, IL7, IL15 and IL2 for approximately two weeks, then restimulated with peptide-pulsed autologous B cells. Live IFNgamma-secreting T cells were sorted by cytokine capture on a FACS Aria2 after restimulation with peptide-pulsed B cells. Sorted cells were expanded for about 12 to 20 days at limiting dilution, roughly 3 or 11 cells per well, with irradiated allogeneic PBMCs, phytohemagglutinin and IL2. The method behind the library was the immunoSEQ multiplex PCR assay. This is the immuneACCESS table as TCRdb keeps it, with only in-frame sequences that have V and J called. A part of the clones is gone; compared with another copy, unresolved V genes explain less than half, and the rest is unexplained. Across this sample there are approximately 1,800 clones, with 65% to 80% seen only once. 5% to 6% of the sample comes from the top ten.

The sequenced sample was a CD4+ T cell line or clone grown in culture. The source is a woman in her fifties or sixties with non-small cell lung cancer. Some clones in this sample may be carry-over from other donors' samples.

The chain joins TRBV6-5 to TRBJ1-3; weak D call: TRBD1 (5 bases). Germline CDR1 and CDR2: MNHEY and SVGAGI. CDR3 length: 14 amino acids. V lost 6 bases and J lost 0, with 9 bases in between. The CDR3: CASRNRFSGNTIYF. CDR3 nucleotide sequence: TGTGCCAGCAGGAACAGGTTCTCTGGAAACACCATATATTTT.

Sample share makes this clone large (0.1 to 1%). The chain combines TRBV4-1 with TRBJ1-3; a weak D match, TRBD1 (5 bases). Looked up from germline, CDR1 is MGHRA and CDR2 is YSYEKL. The CDR3 covers 15 residues. Trimming removed 4 bases from V and 5 bases from J, with 15 bases in between. CDR3 sequence reads: CASSPDRDPRNTIYF. CDR3 coding DNA: TGCGCCAGCAGCCCAGACCGGGACCCTCGAAACACCATATATTTT.

The V and J genes are TRBV7-9 and TRBJ1-2; TRBD1 aligns across 9 bases. J lost 8 bases, V lost 3 bases, and 10 bases had no gene match. The CDR3 runs to 15 residues. Germline V gene lookup returns CDR1 SEHNR and CDR2 FQNEAQ (reference sequence). CDR3 loop: CASSFRDRDLTGYTF. In DNA, the CDR3 is TGTGCCAGCAGCTTCCGGGACAGGGATTTGACCGGCTACACCTTC.

The table lists this clone with a few counts. This chain joins TRBV7-2 and TRBJ1-1; D may be TRBD1 (5 bases). The CDR3 is made up of 14 amino acids. Germline V gives CDR1 SGHTA, CDR2 FQGNSA. Trimming removed 6 bases from V and 0 bases from J, with 11 bases in between. CDR3 nucleotides: TGTGCCAGCAGTTCGGACACCATGAACACTGAAGCTTTCTTT. Amino acids: CASSSDTMNTEAFF.

The chain employs TRBV4-1 and TRBJ1-2; TRBD1 matches at 7 bases. J was trimmed by 2 bases and V by 5 bases; bases with no gene match: 2. CDR1 MGHRA and CDR2 YSYEKL come from the germline V gene. The CDR3 covers 13 residues. CDR3 protein: CASSEGQNYGYTF. CDR3 coding DNA: TGCGCCAGCAGCGAGGGACAGAACTATGGCTACACCTTC.

Comment on this clone: Its ends do not fully match the called genes, so a read error is possible. The V gene is TRBV7-2, the J gene TRBJ2-5, with D unclear. Germline V gene lookup returns CDR1 SGHTA and CDR2 FQGNSA. The CDR3 has 12 amino acids. The CDR3 region has the DNA TGTGCCAGCAGCACGTACCAAAAGACCCAGTACTTC. It is translated as CASSTYQKTQYF.

The rearrangement joins TRBV5-1 to TRBJ2-1; 8 positions agree with TRBD2. The CDR3 runs 15 residues. J was trimmed by 7 bases and V by 2 bases; bases with no gene match: 8. CDR1 is SGHRS and CDR2 is YFSETQ in the germline V gene. CDR3 DNA: TGCGCCAGCAGCTTAAGCGGGGGTTACCGGAATGAGCAGTTCTTC. It encodes CASSLSGGYRNEQFF. Full variable domain (remainder filled in from reference TRBV5-1 and TRBJ2-1): KAGVTQTPRYLIKTRGQQVTLSCSPISGHRSVSWYQQTPGQGLQFLFEYFSETQRNKGNFPGRFSGRQFSNSRSEMNVSTLELGDSALYLCASSLSGGYRNEQFFGPGTRLTVL.

The chain has TRBV6-5 and TRBJ1-2; D remains unclear. This CDR3 comprises 13 residues. V lost 6 bases, J lost 1 base, and 9 bases lay in between. The germline V gene has CDR1 MNHEY and CDR2 SVGAGI. In DNA form, the CDR3 reads TGTGCCAGCAGACGAGACGGTAACTATGGCTACACCTTC. Its translation: CASRRDGNYGYTF.

V and J are TRBV5-1 and TRBJ2-3; 8 nucleotides agree with TRBD2. This CDR3 region has 16 residues. Per germline, CDR1 SGHRS and CDR2 YFSETQ. With V trimmed by 4 bases and J by 5 bases, 12 bases remained unmatched. As DNA, the CDR3 is TGCGCCAGCAGCCCCGGGGGGGCGGGAGTCGTAGATACGCAGTATTTT. Protein sequence: CASSPGGAGVVDTQYF. Complete variable domain (other parts from reference TRBV5-1 and TRBJ2-3): KAGVTQTPRYLIKTRGQQVTLSCSPISGHRSVSWYQQTPGQGLQFLFEYFSETQRNKGNFPGRFSGRQFSNSRSEMNVSTLELGDSALYLCASSPGGAGVVDTQYFGPGTRLTVL.

This clone has just one count. Here the CDR3 reads CASSGGTQGPAYGYTF. The DNA for the CDR3 is TGCGCCAGCAGCGGCGGGACACAAGGTCCGGCCTATGGCTACACCTTC. The chain recombines TRBV5-1 with TRBJ1-2; perhaps TRBD1 as D (6 bases). V lost 4 bases and J 4 bases, leaving 20 bases between the germline ends. The germline gives CDR1 SGHRS, CDR2 YFSETQ. CDR3 length equals 16 residues.

V is TRBV4-2 and J is TRBJ2-2, with D perhaps matching TRBD2 (5 bases). Trimming took off 0 bases at V and 9 bases at J, with 23 bases between the two ends. Germline CDR1 is LGHNA and CDR2 is YNFKEQ. The CDR3 runs 18 residues. CDR3 protein: CASSQETGTIGPFRELFF. CDR3 coding DNA: TGTGCCAGCAGCCAAGAAACGGGAACCATTGGCCCCTTCCGGGAGCTGTTTTTT.

This chain uses TRBV5-4 with TRBJ1-2; 7 bases map to TRBD1. CDR1 and CDR2 from the germline V gene are SGHNT and YYREEE (reference sequence). The V and J ends lost 1 base and 4 bases, in that order; junction bases with no gene match: 4. The CDR3 is 14 residues long. The CDR3 sequence is CASSLTGDSYGYTF. CDR3 DNA sequence: TGTGCCAGCAGCTTGACAGGGGATTCCTATGGCTACACCTTC.

V usage is TRBV7-9 and J usage is TRBJ1-6; possibly TRBD1 for D (6 bases). Trimming shortened V by 3 bases and J by 5 bases, and 11 bases separated the two germline ends. Per the germline V gene, CDR1 is SEHNR and CDR2 is FQNEAQ (reference sequence). This CDR3 is 15 amino acids long. Here the CDR3 DNA reads TGTGCCAGCAGCTTGGACAGCCCAAATAATTCACCCCTCCACTTT. This sequence encodes CASSLDSPNNSPLHF. Using reference TRBV7-9 and TRBJ1-6 for the parts outside the CDR3, the full variable domain is DTGVSQNPRHKITKRGQNVTFRCDPISEHNRLYWYRQTLGQGPEFLTYFQNEAQLEKSRLLSDRFSAERPKGSFSTLEIQRTEQGDSAMYLCASSLDSPNNSPLHFGNGTRLTVT.

The CDR3 DNA is TGTGCCAGCAGCTTATGGGGCGGGGACTATGATACGCAGTATTTT. Amino acid sequence: CASSLWGGDYDTQYF. The rearrangement joins TRBV7-3 to TRBJ2-3; TRBD2 agrees at 7 bases. The CDR3 loop spans 15 amino acids. The germline V gene has CDR1 SGHTA and CDR2 FQGTGA. V shed 2 bases, J shed 6 bases, and the junction held 8 bases outside the gene matches.

The chain combines TRBV9 with TRBJ1-3; D remains ambiguous. The germline V and J ends were trimmed by 3 bases and 0 bases, with 7 bases remaining between them. The V gene's germline CDR1 is SGDLS and CDR2 YYNGEE. The CDR3 sequence is 14 residues long. The DNA of the CDR3 is TGTGCCAGCAGCGGCGAATTCTCTGGAAACACCATATATTTT. Protein sequence: CASSGEFSGNTIYF.

This chain joins TRBV10-3 and TRBJ2-7, with 8 bases fitting TRBD1. The CDR3 totals 16 residues. Germline V gene data show CDR1 as ENHRY and CDR2 as SYGVKD. V shed 5 bases, J shed 0 bases, and the junction held 9 bases outside the gene matches. CDR3 loop: CAISPQDRANSYEQYF. CDR3 nucleotides: TGTGCCATCAGTCCCCAGGACAGGGCCAACTCCTACGAGCAGTACTTC.

The chain carries TRBV28 and TRBJ1-4; D is uncertain. The V end lost 2 bases, the J end lost 5 bases, and 15 bases lay between the germline ends. The CDR3 length is 16 residues. CDR1 and CDR2 (germline): MDHEN, SYDVKM. The CDR3 protein is CASSLRSWGRNEKLFF. In DNA form, the CDR3 reads TGTGCCAGCAGTTTACGCTCGTGGGGTAGGAATGAAAAACTGTTTTTT.

This clone is a singleton in its sample. The chain recombines TRBV5-5 with TRBJ2-1, with TRBD2 identical over 9 bases. V lost 2 bases and J lost 0; bases outside the gene matches: 9. The CDR3 spans 18 residues. CDR1 SGHKS and CDR2 YYEKEE come from the germline V gene (reference sequence). The CDR3: CASSFLRLAASSYNEQFF. The CDR3 DNA reads as TGTGCCAGCAGCTTCCTAAGACTAGCGGCGAGCTCCTACAATGAGCAGTTCTTC.

The chain links TRBV10-3 to TRBJ2-7; a weak D match, TRBD1 (5 bases). The germline V gene has CDR1 ENHRY and CDR2 SYGVKD. The CDR3 sequence is 14 residues long. V gave up 3 bases and J gave up 1 base, with 10 bases separating them. CDR3 in amino acids: CAISERGGSYEQYF. The CDR3 bases are TGTGCCATCAGTGAAAGGGGTGGTTCCTACGAGCAGTACTTC.

This clone has just one count. This sequence joins TRBV5-6 and TRBJ2-7; 8 bases line up with TRBD1. Germline V gives CDR1 SGHDT, CDR2 YYEEEE. V lost 5 bases and J lost 4; bases outside the gene matches: 2. The CDR3 is made up of 12 amino acids. The CDR3 bases are TGTGCCAGCAGGGACAGGGAATACGAGCAGTACTTC. Its translation: CASRDREYEQYF.

The chain carries TRBV6-4 and TRBJ2-1; 11 bases line up with TRBD2. With V trimmed by 3 bases and J by 3 bases, 7 bases remained unmatched. Germline CDR1 MRHNA, CDR2 SNTAGT. The CDR3 contains 17 residues. The CDR3 sequence is CASSDPSGTSGYNEQFF. CDR3 bases: TGTGCCAGCAGTGATCCATCCGGGACTAGCGGCTACAATGAGCAGTTCTTC.

The J gene is TRBJ2-5, the V gene TRBV28, with 8 bases fitting TRBD1. This CDR3 has 17 residues. J was trimmed by 3 bases and V by 5 bases; bases with no gene match: 14. The germline V gene has CDR1 MDHEN and CDR2 SYDVKM. The CDR3 sequence is CASSTVTGGSAKETQYF. The CDR3 DNA reads as TGTGCCAGCAGTACTGTTACAGGGGGGAGTGCTAAAGAGACCCAGTACTTC.

This chain links TRBV28 with TRBJ2-1; 11 bases match TRBD2. CDR1 and CDR2 from the germline V gene are MDHEN and SYDVKM. The J segment lost 8 bases and the V segment lost 7 bases, leaving 10 bases of the junction unmatched. CDR3 length: 15 amino acids. CDR3 amino acids: CASILAGGPIYEQFF. CDR3 nucleotides: TGTGCCAGCATATTAGCGGGAGGGCCTATCTATGAGCAGTTCTTC.

The rearrangement joins TRBV9 to TRBJ1-4; D gene unclear. Trimming removed 4 bases from V and 6 bases from J, with 19 bases in between. CDR1 and CDR2 from the germline V gene are SGDLS and YYNGEE. This CDR3 region has 16 residues. The CDR3 here is CASSPRASQTYEKLFF. Here the CDR3 DNA reads TGTGCCAGCAGCCCCCGGGCCTCTCAGACATATGAAAAACTGTTTTTT.